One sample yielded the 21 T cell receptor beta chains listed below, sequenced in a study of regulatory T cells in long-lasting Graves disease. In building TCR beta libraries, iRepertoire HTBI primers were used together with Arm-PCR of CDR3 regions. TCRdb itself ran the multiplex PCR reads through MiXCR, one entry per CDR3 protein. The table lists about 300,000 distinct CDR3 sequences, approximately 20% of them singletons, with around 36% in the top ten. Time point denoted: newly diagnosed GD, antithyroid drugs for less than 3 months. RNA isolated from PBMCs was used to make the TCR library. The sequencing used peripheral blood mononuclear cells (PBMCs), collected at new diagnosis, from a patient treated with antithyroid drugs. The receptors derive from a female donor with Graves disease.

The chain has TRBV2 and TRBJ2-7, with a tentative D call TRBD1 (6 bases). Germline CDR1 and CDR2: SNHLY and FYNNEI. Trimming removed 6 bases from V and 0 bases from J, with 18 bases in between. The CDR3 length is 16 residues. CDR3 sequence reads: CASRNWGQGVSYEQYF. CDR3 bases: TGTGCCAGCAGGAACTGGGGGCAGGGTGTCTCCTACGAGCAGTACTTC.

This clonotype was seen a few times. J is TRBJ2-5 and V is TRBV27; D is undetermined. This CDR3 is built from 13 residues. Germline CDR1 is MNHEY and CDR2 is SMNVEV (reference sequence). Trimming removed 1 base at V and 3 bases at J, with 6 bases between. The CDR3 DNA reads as TGTGCCAGCAGTTTATTTGCCGAAGAGACCCAGTACTTC. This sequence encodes CASSLFAEETQYF.

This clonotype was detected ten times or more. The CDR3 nucleotides read TGTGCCAGCAGTTACTTGGACATCGGCAATGAGCAGTTCTTC. Translated: CASSYLDIGNEQFF. The chain couples TRBV6-2 or TRBV6-3 to TRBJ2-1, with TRBD1 as a possible D gene (5 bases). Trimming cost V 1 base and J 6 bases, with 10 bases left between them. Germline V gene sequence: CDR1 MNHEY, CDR2 SVGEGT. The CDR3 length is 14 residues.

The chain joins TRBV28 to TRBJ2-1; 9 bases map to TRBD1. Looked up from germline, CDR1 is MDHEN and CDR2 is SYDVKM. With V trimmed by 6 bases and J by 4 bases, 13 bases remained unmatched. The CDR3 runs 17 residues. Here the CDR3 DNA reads TGTGCCAGCAGCCCACCGGGACAGGGCGAAGGATACAATGAGCAGTTCTTC. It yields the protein CASSPPGQGEGYNEQFF.

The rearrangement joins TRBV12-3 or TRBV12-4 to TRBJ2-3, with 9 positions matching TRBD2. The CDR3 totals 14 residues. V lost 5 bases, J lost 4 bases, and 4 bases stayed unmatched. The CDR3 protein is CASSGGLAADTQYF. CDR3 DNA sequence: TGTGCCAGCAGTGGGGGACTAGCCGCAGATACGCAGTATTTT.

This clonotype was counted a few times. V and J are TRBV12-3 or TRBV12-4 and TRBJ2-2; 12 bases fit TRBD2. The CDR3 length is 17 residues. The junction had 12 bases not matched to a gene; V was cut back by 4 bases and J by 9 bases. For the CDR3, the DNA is TGTGCCAGCAGTTCCTTCCGGCCTAGCGGGAGGGGAAGGGAGCTGTTTTTT. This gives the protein CASSSFRPSGRGRELFF.

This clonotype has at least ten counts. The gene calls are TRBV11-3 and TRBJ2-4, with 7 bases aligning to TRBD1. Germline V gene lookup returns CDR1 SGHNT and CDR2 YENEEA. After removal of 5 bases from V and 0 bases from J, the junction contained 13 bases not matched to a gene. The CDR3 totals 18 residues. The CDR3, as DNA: TGTGCCAGCAGCCCCCCACCGATCGGGACAGTAGCCAAAAACATTCAGTACTTC. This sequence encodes CASSPPPIGTVAKNIQYF.

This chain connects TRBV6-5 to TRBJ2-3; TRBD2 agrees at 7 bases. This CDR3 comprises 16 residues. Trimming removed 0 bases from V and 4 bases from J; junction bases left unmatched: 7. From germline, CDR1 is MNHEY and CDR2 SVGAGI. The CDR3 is CASSYSATSPADTQYF. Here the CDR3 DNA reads TGTGCCAGCAGTTACTCAGCGACTAGCCCCGCAGATACGCAGTATTTT.

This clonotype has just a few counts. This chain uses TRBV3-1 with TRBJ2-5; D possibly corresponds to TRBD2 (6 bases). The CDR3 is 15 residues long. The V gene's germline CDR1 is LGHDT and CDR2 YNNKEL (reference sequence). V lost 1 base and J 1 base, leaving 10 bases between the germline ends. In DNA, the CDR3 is TGTGCCAGCAGCCAAGGGGGGAGGACCCAAGAGACCCAGTACTTC. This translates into CASSQGGRTQETQYF.

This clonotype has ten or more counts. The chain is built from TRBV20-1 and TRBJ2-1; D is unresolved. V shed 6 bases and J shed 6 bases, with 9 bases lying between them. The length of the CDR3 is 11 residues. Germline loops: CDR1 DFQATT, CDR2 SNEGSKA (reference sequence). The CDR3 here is CSATPGNEQFF. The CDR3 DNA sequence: TGCAGTGCAACACCCGGCAATGAGCAGTTCTTC.

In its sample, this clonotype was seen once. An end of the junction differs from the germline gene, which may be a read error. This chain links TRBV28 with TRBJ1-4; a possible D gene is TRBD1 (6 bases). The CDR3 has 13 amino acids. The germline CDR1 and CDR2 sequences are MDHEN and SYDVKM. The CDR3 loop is CAGGQSTNDKLFF. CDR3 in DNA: TGTGCCGGCGGACAGTCAACTAATGACAAACTGTTTTTT.

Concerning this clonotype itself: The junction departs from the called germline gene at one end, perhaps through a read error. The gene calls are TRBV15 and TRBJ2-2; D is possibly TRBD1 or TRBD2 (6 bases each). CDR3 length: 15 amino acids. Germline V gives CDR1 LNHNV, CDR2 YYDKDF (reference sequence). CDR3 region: CANSRGGTDTGELFF. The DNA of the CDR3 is TGTGCCAACAGCAGGGGAGGTACGGACACCGGGGAGCTGTTTTTT.

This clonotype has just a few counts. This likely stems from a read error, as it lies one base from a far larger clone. CDR3 sequence: CASSLEGRDRSTDTQYF. The CDR3 region has the DNA TGTGCCAGCAGCTTAGAGGGACGGGACAGGAGCACAGATACGCAGTATTTT. V gene TRBV11-3 combines with J gene TRBJ2-1; TRBD1 matches at 8 bases. Near its end, the DNA agrees better with TRBJ2-3, so the J call may be wrong. CDR1 and CDR2 from the germline V gene are SGHNT and YENEEA. The length of the CDR3 is 17 residues.

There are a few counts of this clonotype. DNA for the CDR3: TGTGCCAGTAGTATAGCACAGAAACGCGAGCAGTACTTC. Protein: CASSIAQKREQYF. The chain recombines TRBV19 with TRBJ2-7; D is unclear. V lost 1 base and J 6 bases, leaving 10 bases between the germline ends. The CDR3 is 13 residues long. Germline loops: CDR1 LNHDA, CDR2 SQIVND (reference sequence).

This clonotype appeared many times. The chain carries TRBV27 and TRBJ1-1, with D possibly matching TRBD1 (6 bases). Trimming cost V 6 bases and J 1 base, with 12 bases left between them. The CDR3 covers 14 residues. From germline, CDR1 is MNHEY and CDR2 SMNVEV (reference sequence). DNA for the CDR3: TGTGCCAGCAGCCCGGGACAATGGAACACTGAAGCTTTCTTT. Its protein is CASSPGQWNTEAFF.

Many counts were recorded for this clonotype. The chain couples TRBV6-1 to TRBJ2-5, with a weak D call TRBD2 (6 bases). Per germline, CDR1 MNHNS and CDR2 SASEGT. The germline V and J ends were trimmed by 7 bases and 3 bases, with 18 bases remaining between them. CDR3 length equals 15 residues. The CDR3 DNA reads TGTGCCAGCAACCCATGGGGGGTGAGGGAAGAGACCCAGTACTTC. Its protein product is CASNPWGVREETQYF.

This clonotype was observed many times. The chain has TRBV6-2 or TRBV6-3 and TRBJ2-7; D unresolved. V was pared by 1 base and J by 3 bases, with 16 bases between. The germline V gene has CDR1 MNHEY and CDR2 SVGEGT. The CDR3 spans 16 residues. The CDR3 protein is CASSYWPATGYYEQYF. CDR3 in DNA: TGTGCCAGCAGTTACTGGCCTGCCACTGGGTACTACGAGCAGTACTTC.

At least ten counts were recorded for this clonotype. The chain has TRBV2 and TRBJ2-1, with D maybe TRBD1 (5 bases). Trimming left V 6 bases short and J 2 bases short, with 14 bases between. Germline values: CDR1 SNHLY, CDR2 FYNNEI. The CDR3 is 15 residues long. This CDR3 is CASSIQDTAYNEQFF. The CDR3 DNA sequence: TGTGCCAGCAGCATCCAGGACACCGCCTACAATGAGCAGTTCTTC.

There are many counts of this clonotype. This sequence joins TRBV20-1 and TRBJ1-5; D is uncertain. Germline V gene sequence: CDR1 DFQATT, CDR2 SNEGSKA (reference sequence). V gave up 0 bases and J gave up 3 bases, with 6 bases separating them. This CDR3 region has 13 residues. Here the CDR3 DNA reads TGCAGTGCTAGAGAAGGTCCCAATCAGCCCCAGCATTTT. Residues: CSAREGPNQPQHF.

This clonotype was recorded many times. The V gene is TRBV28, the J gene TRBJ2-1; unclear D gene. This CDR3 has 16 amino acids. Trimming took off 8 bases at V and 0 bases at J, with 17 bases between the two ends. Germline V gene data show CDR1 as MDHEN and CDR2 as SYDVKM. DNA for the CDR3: TGTGCCAGCCCCCCCCCAGGCCGCCTCTCCTACAATGAGCAGTTCTTC. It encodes CASPPPGRLSYNEQFF.

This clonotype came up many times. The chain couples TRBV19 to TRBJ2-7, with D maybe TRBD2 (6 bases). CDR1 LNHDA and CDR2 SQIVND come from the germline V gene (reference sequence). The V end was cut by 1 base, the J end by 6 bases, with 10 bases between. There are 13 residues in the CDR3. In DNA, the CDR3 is TGTGCCAGTAGTATAGCTCCGGGAGCCGAGCAGTACTTC. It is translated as CASSIAPGAEQYF.